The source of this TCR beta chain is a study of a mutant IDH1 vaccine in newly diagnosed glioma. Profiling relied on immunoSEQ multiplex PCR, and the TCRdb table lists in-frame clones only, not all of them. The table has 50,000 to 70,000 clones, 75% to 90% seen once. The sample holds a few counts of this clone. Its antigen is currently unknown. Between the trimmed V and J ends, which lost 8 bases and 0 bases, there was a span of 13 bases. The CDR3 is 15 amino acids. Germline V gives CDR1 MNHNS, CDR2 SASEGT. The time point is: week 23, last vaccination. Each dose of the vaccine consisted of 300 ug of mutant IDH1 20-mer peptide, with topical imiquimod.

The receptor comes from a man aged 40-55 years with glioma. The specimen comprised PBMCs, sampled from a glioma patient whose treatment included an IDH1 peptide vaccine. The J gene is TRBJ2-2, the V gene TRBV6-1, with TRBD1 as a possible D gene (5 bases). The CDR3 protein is CASRPLDTNTGELFF. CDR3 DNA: TGTGCCAGCCGGCCCCTGGACACGAACACCGGGGAGCTGTTTTTT.